Detailed here is one T cell receptor (beta chain). V lost 1 base and J lost 4, with 13 bases in between. CDR1 and CDR2 from the germline V gene are SGHVS and FNYEAQ. CDR3 length: 15 residues. In the authors' workflow: Scientists estimated how many nucleated cells there were by amplifying reference gene primers. The method was immunoSEQ multiplex PCR; TCRdb's version includes in-frame clones alone and lacks a portion of them. The V and J calls and clone size come from that table; D and trimming were worked out from the DNA. The table records about 250,000 clones, around 82% of them present only once. The data stem from a study of blood T cell repertoires in COVID-19. For the study at large: COVID-19 samples, acute and convalescent, were from the United States, Italy and Spain. PBMCs, B-cell-depleted T cells, or T cells provided the cDNA or gDNA that made up the material.

The sequencing input was peripheral blood. This chain joins TRBV7-6 and TRBJ2-5, with D possibly TRBD1 on 5 matching bases. This receptor was obtained from a man in his forties with active or convalescent COVID-19. The CDR3 sequence is CASSLESEGVETQYF. CDR3 in DNA: TGTGCCAGCAGCTTAGAATCTGAAGGGGTAGAGACCCAGTACTTC.